The rows below give T cell receptor beta chains drawn from one sample of a study of blood T cell repertoires in COVID-19. Here immunoSEQ multiplex PCR was the method, and the copy in TCRdb shows in-frame clones only, minus some. The table has fewer than 200,000 clones, 70% to 90% seen once. Sequenced: peripheral blood. Receptors were obtained from a man between 35 and 55 years old who had recovered from COVID-19. Both conserved end residues are trimmed from each CDR3. The size field is filled for only some rows; it gives once, few, many or a size class.

V gene: TRBV21-1; clone size: once; J gene: TRBJ2-4; CDR3 protein: ASTKGGRVLAKNIQY
V gene: TRBV20-1; clone size: -; J gene: TRBJ1-2; CDR3 protein: SVILQGP
V gene: TRBV5-6; clone size: -; J gene: TRBJ1-5; CDR3 protein: ASSLGGQIGDQPQH
V gene: TRBV27; clone size: -; J gene: TRBJ1-1; CDR3 protein: ASSPLQGSPEAF
V gene: TRBV7-2; clone size: few; J gene: TRBJ2-3; CDR3 protein: ASSSSSGGQDTQY
V gene: TRBV11-2; clone size: -; J gene: TRBJ2-5; CDR3 protein: ASSLGLQETQY
V gene: TRBV27; clone size: -; J gene: TRBJ1-2; CDR3 protein: ASSSYRDRIGYT
V gene: TRBV10-1; clone size: -; J gene: TRBJ1-6; CDR3 protein: ASSLDRGSGNSPLH
V gene: TRBV4-2; clone size: -; J gene: TRBJ2-2; CDR3 protein: ASSPPQPGLAPTGELF
V gene: TRBV4-3; clone size: -; J gene: TRBJ1-3; CDR3 protein: ASSQETGPGNTIY
V gene: TRBV6-6; clone size: -; J gene: TRBJ2-5; CDR3 protein: ASSPTPQGSQTQY
V gene: TRBV6-5; clone size: -; J gene: TRBJ2-1; CDR3 protein: ASRERAYNEQF
V gene: TRBV20-1; clone size: -; J gene: TRBJ1-6; CDR3 protein: SASAGQGNSPLH
V gene: TRBV4-3; clone size: -; J gene: TRBJ2-7; CDR3 protein: ASSQDRRTTHEQY
V gene: TRBV28; clone size: once; J gene: TRBJ1-2; CDR3 protein: ASSLHSSYGYT
V gene: TRBV7-2; clone size: -; J gene: TRBJ2-5; CDR3 protein: ASSSQGAGETQY
V gene: TRBV7-9; clone size: -; J gene: TRBJ2-1; CDR3 protein: ASSIPGLDYEQF
V gene: TRBV6-1; clone size: -; J gene: TRBJ1-5; CDR3 protein: ASSEKGASNQPQH
V gene: TRBV9; clone size: many; J gene: TRBJ2-4; CDR3 protein: ASSVGRIAGGRAKNIQY
V gene: TRBV4-3; clone size: -; J gene: TRBJ2-3; CDR3 protein: ASSQDLTTDTQY